These 6 T cell receptor beta chains share one sample of origin, sequenced in a study of blood T cell repertoires in COVID-19. Here immunoSEQ multiplex PCR was the method, and the copy in TCRdb shows in-frame clones only, minus some. This sample has approximately 190,000 clones, with 65% to 90% found just once. Sequencing was performed on peripheral blood. These TCRs come from a man older than 75 with acute or convalescent COVID-19.

This clone was seen a handful of times. V and J are TRBV3-1 (or the pseudogene TRBV3-2) and TRBJ2-1; 8 bases are shared with TRBD2. The CDR3 loop spans 15 amino acids. V was pared by 4 bases and J by 4 bases, with 6 bases of the junction left unmatched. Germline CDR1 reads LGHDT; CDR2 reads YNNKEL (reference sequence). The CDR3 loop is CASSPAGASYNEQFF. CDR3 sequence (DNA): TGTGCCAGCAGCCCAGCGGGAGCCTCATACAATGAGCAGTTCTTC.

The V gene is TRBV7-2, the J gene TRBJ1-5; possible D gene TRBD1, 5 bases. The CDR3 contains 16 residues. V lost 1 base and J 7 bases, leaving 17 bases between the germline ends. CDR1 SGHTA and CDR2 FQGNSA come from the germline V gene. CDR3 amino acids: CASSLVGQVKGQPQHF. DNA for the CDR3: TGTGCCAGCAGCTTAGTGGGGCAGGTGAAGGGACAGCCCCAGCATTTT.

V and J are TRBV4-2 and TRBJ2-7, with TRBD2 matching 7 bases. CDR1 is LGHNA and CDR2 is YNFKEQ in the germline V gene. CDR3 length equals 14 residues. The junction had 6 bases not matched to a gene; V was cut back by 4 bases and J by 3 bases. The CDR3 nucleotides read TGTGCCAGCAGCCCAAGCGGCGGGAGCTACGAGCAGTACTTC. Protein product: CASSPSGGSYEQYF.

The chain is built from TRBV7-9 and TRBJ2-3, with 10 bases that match TRBD1. Germline CDR1 reads SEHNR; CDR2 reads FQNEAQ (reference sequence). The CDR3 is 14 amino acids. V trimming: 5 bases; J trimming: 4 bases; junction bases outside the gene matches: 3. CDR3 coding DNA: TGTGCCAGCAGCAATGGACAGGGGGCAGATACGCAGTATTTT. This sequence encodes CASSNGQGADTQYF. The full variable domain, with the rest looked up from reference TRBV7-9 and TRBJ2-3, is DTGVSQNPRHKITKRGQNVTFRCDPISEHNRLYWYRQTLGQGPEFLTYFQNEAQLEKSRLLSDRFSAERPKGSFSTLEIQRTEQGDSAMYLCASSNGQGADTQYFGPGTRLTVL.

V is TRBV5-1 and J is TRBJ1-1; TRBD1 aligns across 9 bases. The CDR3 loop spans 16 amino acids. CDR1 is SGHRS, CDR2 YFSETQ, per germline. V lost 4 bases, J lost 1 base, and 8 bases stayed unmatched. CDR3 residues: CASSIQGQGWNTEAFF. The CDR3 DNA sequence: TGCGCCAGCAGCATTCAAGGACAGGGGTGGAACACTGAAGCTTTCTTT.

This clone was seen only a few times. The chain combines TRBV5-1 with TRBJ2-1, with 13 bases matching TRBD2. V gave up 7 bases and J gave up 6 bases; unmatched junction bases: 10. Germline CDR1 and CDR2: SGHRS and YFSETQ. The CDR3 is 16 residues long. This chain's CDR3 is CASSGGTSGNSNEQFF. CDR3 nucleotides: TGCGCCAGCTCCGGGGGGACTAGCGGGAACTCCAATGAGCAGTTCTTC.